The sequence of this T cell receptor (beta chain) was determined in a study of vaccination effects on CD4 cells after COVID-19. Study-wide points: Healthy vaccinees' vaccine-induced clones included only 1 of 255 that recognized common cold coronaviruses.

Trimming removed 1 base from V and 7 bases from J, with 17 bases in between. Looked up from germline, CDR1 is SGHTA and CDR2 is FQGNSA. The CDR3 has 16 amino acids. Profiling relied on immunoSEQ multiplex PCR, and the TCRdb table lists in-frame clones only, not all of them. The table shows 35,000 to 45,000 clones, with about 80% occurring only once. Using viral peptide pools, the ViraFEST assay grew out antigen-specific CD4+ T cells prior to sequencing. Following 10 days of culture, CD4+ T cells were isolated. Two doses of BNT162b2 or mRNA-1273 vaccine were administered to participants. The table lists this clone with a few counts. Its specificity is unknown.

The V and J genes are TRBV7-2 and TRBJ2-1; D might be TRBD1 or TRBD2, each matching 5 bases. This TCR was sampled from a human donor who received a COVID-19 vaccine. Some clones in this sample may be carry-over from other donors' samples. This sample comprised CD4+ T cells from PBMCs cultured with HCoV-NL63 spike peptides, obtained after COVID-19 vaccination. CDR3 protein: CASSLGLTRDGNEQFF. CDR3 DNA: TGTGCCAGCAGCTTAGGTCTGACACGGGACGGGAATGAGCAGTTCTTC.